Below, one T cell receptor (beta chain) is given with its context. cDNA prepared by RNA extraction and subsequent reverse transcription served as the template for sequencing. TCRdb's copy holds only in-frame clones and misses some; the assay was immunoSEQ multiplex PCR. The sample has roughly 130,000 clones; approximately 53% are singletons. The CDR3 spans 13 residues. V lost 0 bases and J 5 bases, leaving 7 bases between the germline ends. Germline assignment: CDR1 SGHVS and CDR2 FNYEAQ. The data were obtained in a study of CD8+ T cells in alopecia areata. The overall study: Treatment with tofacitinib (6 to 18 months) was followed by 6 months off drug.

PBMCs provided sorted CD4+ and CD8+ T cells. Sequences were derived from CD4+ T cells sorted from blood, sampled at week 0. The sequence derives from a human donor with alopecia areata. The genes are TRBV7-6 and TRBJ2-5; D not certain. CDR3 coding DNA: TGTGCCAGCAGCTTAGCGGGCAGTGAGACCCAGTACTTC. The encoded protein is CASSLAGSETQYF. Full variable domain (rest looked up from reference TRBV7-6 and TRBJ2-5): GAGVSQSPRYKVTKRGQDVALRCDPISGHVSLYWYRQALGQGPEFLTYFNYEAQQDKSGLPNDRFSAERPEGSISTLTIQRTEQRDSAMYRCASSLAGSETQYFGPGTRLLVL.